This entry features one T cell receptor (beta chain) sequence. These data come from a study of blood T cell repertoires in COVID-19. Study details: The United States, Italy and Spain provided the acute and convalescent COVID-19 samples. T cells, B-cell-depleted T cells, or PBMCs provided the cDNA or gDNA that served as material.

Sequencing used immunoSEQ multiplex PCR; TCRdb keeps in-frame clones, though not all of them. The top ten clones hold 4% to 6% of a sample with hundreds of thousands of clones, approximately 85% of them seen once. This CDR3 has 14 amino acids. Germline CDR1 GTSNPN, CDR2 SVGIG (reference sequence). The V and J ends lost 5 bases and 5 bases respectively, with 18 bases between them. Sequencing was done on a sample of peripheral blood. The rearrangement uses TRBV30 and TRBJ1-1; possible D gene TRBD1, 6 bases. This sequence originates from a man in his forties or fifties with COVID-19, enrolled during active disease. CDR3 residues: CAWVASDSLTEAFF. The CDR3 DNA sequence: TGTGCCTGGGTGGCGTCGGACAGTTTAACTGAAGCTTTCTTT.